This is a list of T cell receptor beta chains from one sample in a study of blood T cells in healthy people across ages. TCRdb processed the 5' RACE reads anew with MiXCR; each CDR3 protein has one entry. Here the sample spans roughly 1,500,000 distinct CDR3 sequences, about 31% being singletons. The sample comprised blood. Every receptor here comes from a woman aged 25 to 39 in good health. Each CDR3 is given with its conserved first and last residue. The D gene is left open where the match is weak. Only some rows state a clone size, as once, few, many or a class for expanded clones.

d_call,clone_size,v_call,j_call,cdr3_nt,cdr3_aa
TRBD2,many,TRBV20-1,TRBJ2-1,TGCAGTGCTTTCACCCCACTAGCGGGTCAAGATGAGCAGTTCTTC,CSAFTPLAGQDEQFF
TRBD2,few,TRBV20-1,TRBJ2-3,TGCAGTGCTAGAGATCGAGGACTAGCGGGGGGCATCTTAGGCACAGATACGCAGTATTTT,CSARDRGLAGGILGTDTQYF
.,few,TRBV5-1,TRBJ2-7,TGCGCCAGCAGCATGCCGGGACGCGGTGATGCGGAGCAGTACTTC,CASSMPGRGDAEQYF
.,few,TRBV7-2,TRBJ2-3,TGTGCCAGCAGCCTTAACATCAATACGCAGTATTTT,CASSLNINTQYF
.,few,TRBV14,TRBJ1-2,TGTGCCAGCAGCCGAGAGAACTTCTATGGCTACACCTTC,CASSRENFYGYTF
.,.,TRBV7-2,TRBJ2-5,TGTGCCAGCAGCTCTACTCGAGAGACCCAGTACTTC,CASSSTRETQYF
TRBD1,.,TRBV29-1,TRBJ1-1,TGCAGCGTTGCCCCGGGACAGGGGGCGGTAAACACTGAAGCTTTCTTT,CSVAPGQGAVNTEAFF
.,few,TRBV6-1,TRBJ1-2,TGTGCCAGCAGGCGCGCTGACTATGGCTACACCTTC,CASRRADYGYTF
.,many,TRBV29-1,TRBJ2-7,TGCAGCGTGGGGGACGGAACCTACGAGCAGTACTTC,CSVGDGTYEQYF
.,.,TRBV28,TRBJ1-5,TGTGCCAGCAGTGTCCTCGGGGGAGCTAGCAATCAGCCCCAGCATTTT,CASSVLGGASNQPQHF
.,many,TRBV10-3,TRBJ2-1,TGTGCCATCAGTGAGGAAGGCCTAGGCAGCTACAATGAGCAGTTCTTC,CAISEEGLGSYNEQFF
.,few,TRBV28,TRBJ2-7,TGTGCCAGCAGTTTGATTGGGGACGAGCAGTACTTC,CASSLIGDEQYF
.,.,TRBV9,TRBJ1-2,TGTGCCAGCAGCGTTTCGGGAAATGGCTACACCTTC,CASSVSGNGYTF
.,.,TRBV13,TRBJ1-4,TGTGCCAGCAGCCCTTGGTCGGAGCCTGAAAAACTGTTTTTT,CASSPWSEPEKLFF
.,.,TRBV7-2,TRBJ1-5,TGTGCCAGCAGCTTTCTACCGAGTCAGCCCCAGCATTTT,CASSFLPSQPQHF
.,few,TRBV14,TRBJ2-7,TGTGCCAGCAGTACGCGAGCGACCTACGAGCAGTACTTC,CASSTRATYEQYF
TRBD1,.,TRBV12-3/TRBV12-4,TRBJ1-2,TGTGCCAGCAGTTTACAGGGGGCGCTTCCGCGGGGAGGCTACACCTTC,CASSLQGALPRGGYTF